Sequencing of this TCR beta chain was carried out in a study of blood T cell repertoires in COVID-19. The wider study: The United States, Italy and Spain provided the acute and convalescent COVID-19 samples.

CDR1 and CDR2 from the germline V gene are MNHEY and SMNVEV (reference sequence). This CDR3 comprises 13 residues. V lost 0 bases and J lost 7, with 10 bases in between. Authors' data handling: Amplification of reference gene primers provided the estimated nucleated cell counts. Clones were read by immunoSEQ multiplex PCR, and TCRdb kept only the in-frame ones, dropping some. The DNA gave D and trimming, while V, J and clone size come from that table. This table has just under 45,000 clones, 80% to 90% appearing once. Enrollment of patients from Seattle took place during active infection, with longitudinal follow-up.

The sample was peripheral blood. J is TRBJ2-7 and V is TRBV27; D is possibly TRBD2 (5 bases). This clonotype was obtained from a man in his forties with COVID-19, enrolled during active disease. CDR3 protein: CASSLSGAAEQYF. The DNA for the CDR3 is TGTGCCAGCAGTTTATCGGGAGCAGCGGAGCAGTACTTC.